Listed below are T cell receptor beta chains from one sample, sequenced in a study of cytomegalovirus exposure and HLA in healthy donors. Clones were sequenced by immunoSEQ multiplex PCR, and TCRdb holds only the in-frame ones, with some missing. The sample contains approximately 110,000 clones, 82% of which appear only once. The sample taken for sequencing was PBMCs. The origin of the receptors is a man under 40 in good health and CMV-seropositive. CDR3s leave out the opening cysteine and the closing phenylalanine or tryptophan. Fields, in order: clone size, CDR3 length, V gene, CDR3 protein. Only some rows state a clone size, as once, few, many or a class for expanded clones.

abundance: NA; len: 9; v_gene: TRBV6-5; CDR3aa: ASSAGTEAF
abundance: NA; len: 10; v_gene: TRBV7-9; CDR3aa: ASSPQLDGYT
abundance: NA; len: 13; v_gene: TRBV5-1; CDR3aa: ASSWGTGWNTEAF
abundance: NA; len: 11; v_gene: TRBV5-1; CDR3aa: ASSLRAGAEQF
abundance: few; len: 13; v_gene: TRBV6-5; CDR3aa: ASSYSTGSNEKLF
abundance: NA; len: 15; v_gene: TRBV11-3; CDR3aa: ASSSPGGGSSYNEQF
abundance: few; len: 12; v_gene: TRBV2; CDR3aa: ASSEGGIGETQY
abundance: NA; len: 14; v_gene: TRBV9; CDR3aa: ASTPTGFSSYNEQF
abundance: NA; len: 15; v_gene: TRBV5-8; CDR3aa: ASSLSGTGWGTDTQY
abundance: NA; len: 13; v_gene: TRBV6-1; CDR3aa: ASSEEDREDYGYT
abundance: NA; len: 14; v_gene: TRBV7-9; CDR3aa: ASSLARGAWDTEAF
abundance: NA; len: 9; v_gene: TRBV7-9; CDR3aa: SSSATGVRI
abundance: NA; len: 16; v_gene: TRBV5-1; CDR3aa: ASSLVRGTGSGANVLT
abundance: NA; len: 14; v_gene: TRBV25-1; CDR3aa: ASSESTRGGRSPLH
abundance: NA; len: 11; v_gene: TRBV29-1; CDR3aa: SVETGSQETQY
abundance: NA; len: 13; v_gene: TRBV7-8; CDR3aa: ASTPRPGQGRGYT
abundance: NA; len: 11; v_gene: TRBV29-1; CDR3aa: SATGGSGNTIY
abundance: NA; len: 12; v_gene: TRBV19; CDR3aa: ASSRQGGNYGYT
abundance: few; len: 11; v_gene: TRBV5-1; CDR3aa: ASSLGVNTEAF
abundance: NA; len: 14; v_gene: TRBV5-4; CDR3aa: ASSPGLRVGQETQY
abundance: NA; len: 11; v_gene: TRBV29-1; CDR3aa: SSGLAGVNEQF
abundance: NA; len: 13; v_gene: TRBV27; CDR3aa: ASSLASQGTYGYT
abundance: NA; len: 10; v_gene: TRBV6-1; CDR3aa: ASSESGRKLF
abundance: NA; len: 12; v_gene: TRBV6-5; CDR3aa: ASSYSDKPYEQY
abundance: NA; len: 11; v_gene: TRBV9; CDR3aa: ASSVGSYNEQF
abundance: NA; len: 15; v_gene: TRBV19; CDR3aa: ASRRDRGQVGANVLT
abundance: NA; len: 18; v_gene: TRBV4-1; CDR3aa: ASSQRGGGPSYSGANVLT
abundance: NA; len: 13; v_gene: TRBV5-1; CDR3aa: ASSLALAETDTQY
abundance: NA; len: 11; v_gene: TRBV5-1; CDR3aa: ASSLEGEDTQY
abundance: NA; len: 13; v_gene: TRBV7-9; CDR3aa: ASSSLGLAGETQY
abundance: NA; len: 11; v_gene: TRBV9; CDR3aa: ASSMGGNSPLH
abundance: NA; len: 12; v_gene: TRBV6-4; CDR3aa: ASSRGGVYNEQF
abundance: NA; len: 13; v_gene: TRBV6-5; CDR3aa: ASRERLGGSSEAF
abundance: NA; len: 15; v_gene: TRBV7-2; CDR3aa: ASSLRTSGGLYNEQF
abundance: NA; len: 12; v_gene: TRBV28; CDR3aa: ASSLGAGDSPLH
abundance: NA; len: 9; v_gene: TRBV11-2; CDR3aa: ASSLGGLYT
abundance: NA; len: 11; v_gene: TRBV7-8; CDR3aa: ASTPQGYTEAF
abundance: NA; len: 16; v_gene: TRBV9; CDR3aa: ASSVNGRLAGVEETQY
abundance: NA; len: 12; v_gene: TRBV11-2; CDR3aa: ASRPQGERGEAF
abundance: NA; len: 14; v_gene: TRBV5-1; CDR3aa: ASSFKTGQGDSPLH
abundance: NA; len: 12; v_gene: TRBV7-9; CDR3aa: ASSKGQGADTQY
abundance: NA; len: 13; v_gene: TRBV11-2; CDR3aa: ASSLSVIDTGELF
abundance: NA; len: 13; v_gene: TRBV6-4; CDR3aa: ASSISGGATDTQY
abundance: NA; len: 10; v_gene: TRBV7-9; CDR3aa: ASGAGGTEAF
abundance: few; len: 11; v_gene: TRBV6-4; CDR3aa: AMTQGAGYGYT
abundance: NA; len: 11; v_gene: TRBV11-1; CDR3aa: ASSVQGTRELF
abundance: NA; len: 12; v_gene: TRBV7-2; CDR3aa: ASSLGGWTDTQY
abundance: once; len: 14; v_gene: TRBV25-1; CDR3aa: ASSESGSGGVNEQF
abundance: few; len: 12; v_gene: TRBV5-6; CDR3aa: ASEGTSHYNEQF
abundance: once; len: 9; v_gene: TRBV2; CDR3aa: ASSEALARI
abundance: once; len: 13; v_gene: TRBV1; CDR3aa: TSSYRQQENQPQH
abundance: NA; len: 11; v_gene: TRBV19; CDR3aa: ASGSEGGQPQH
abundance: NA; len: 15; v_gene: TRBV28; CDR3aa: ASSLKFGGWKNTEAF
abundance: NA; len: 13; v_gene: TRBV29-1; CDR3aa: SATALASGGNEQF
abundance: NA; len: 13; v_gene: TRBV6-4; CDR3aa: ASSENGQGADTQY
abundance: NA; len: 13; v_gene: TRBV5-4; CDR3aa: ASSHKQGVGTEAF
abundance: NA; len: 13; v_gene: TRBV5-1; CDR3aa: ASSLRQGGDNEQF
abundance: NA; len: 12; v_gene: TRBV19; CDR3aa: ASSVQGMNTEAF
abundance: NA; len: 13; v_gene: TRBV5-4; CDR3aa: ASSGPIRDIAEAF
abundance: NA; len: 15; v_gene: TRBV4-1; CDR3aa: ASSQIGQGFGGNTIY